Sequencing of this TCR beta chain was carried out in a study of cytomegalovirus exposure and HLA in healthy donors. PCR employed 60 Vbeta and 13 Jbeta primers. Some clones are missing from TCRdb's copy, which holds only in-frame ones; the method was immunoSEQ multiplex PCR. The repertoire holds over 250,000 clones, with roughly 70% as singletons. General observations from the study: A later analysis found most CMV-associated TCR beta chains apparently HLA-restricted.

On this clone: Its antigen is unidentified.

Sequenced material: PBMCs. This sequence originates from a female donor in good health and CMV-seronegative.

CDR3 protein: CASGGGRGYGYTF. In nucleotides, the CDR3 is TGTGCCAGCGGGGGGGGCCGGGGCTATGGCTACACCTTC. The J gene is TRBJ1-2, the V gene TRBV7-3; maybe TRBD1 (6 bases). This CDR3 has 13 amino acids. Per the germline V gene, CDR1 is SGHTA and CDR2 is FQGTGA. V lost 8 bases to trimming and J lost 4 bases, with 14 bases between them.